These 20 T cell receptor beta chains were sequenced from one sample in a study of a mutant IDH1 vaccine in newly diagnosed glioma. Only in-frame clones appear in the TCRdb table, and some are missing; sequencing was by immunoSEQ multiplex PCR. The data show approximately 84,000 clones, around four fifths seen once. Their target antigens are unknown. The time point here: week 47, end of study. Topical imiquimod was applied with each vaccine dose, which held 300 ug of mutant IDH1 20-mer peptide. The specimen was PBMCs, collected from a glioma patient whose treatment included an IDH1 peptide vaccine. The receptors shown here come from a middle-aged man with glioma.

The chain carries TRBV30 and TRBJ1-2; tentatively, D is TRBD1 (6 bases). The length of the CDR3 is 13 residues. Germline CDR1 reads GTSNPN; CDR2 reads SVGIG (reference sequence). V was trimmed by 7 bases and J by 8 bases, leaving 20 bases between them. Here the CDR3 DNA reads TGTGCCTCCCCCACGCCGGGGGCGAACGGCTACACCTTC. Translating it yields CASPTPGANGYTF.

The rearrangement joins TRBV4-3 to TRBJ2-7; D unclear. The CDR3 length is 14 residues. Germline V lookup: CDR1 LGHNA, CDR2 YSLEER. Trimming removed 2 bases at V and 2 bases at J, with 10 bases between. The CDR3 here is CASSQSRHTYEQYF. CDR3 DNA: TGCGCCAGCAGCCAATCCCGACACACCTACGAGCAGTACTTC.

V gene TRBV5-1 combines with J gene TRBJ2-5, with D unclear. CDR1 SGHRS and CDR2 YFSETQ come from the germline V gene. CDR3 size: 13 residues. The V end was cut by 0 bases, the J end by 3 bases, with 6 bases between. CDR3 in amino acids: CASSLGSEETQYF. CDR3 in DNA: TGCGCCAGCAGCTTGGGGTCGGAAGAGACCCAGTACTTC.

The chain recombines TRBV5-6 with TRBJ1-1; D uncertain. The germline V and J ends were trimmed by 1 base and 6 bases, with 7 bases remaining between them. The CDR3 spans 12 residues. Per the germline V gene, CDR1 is SGHDT and CDR2 is YYEEEE. The CDR3 is CASSLTGSEAFF. In nucleotides, the CDR3 is TGTGCCAGCAGCTTGACGGGTTCTGAAGCTTTCTTT.

V gene TRBV5-4 combines with J gene TRBJ2-5, with 10 bases matching TRBD2. This CDR3 comprises 16 residues. Germline trimming cut 4 bases from V and 7 bases from J; bases unmatched to any gene: 13. Germline-derived CDR1 and CDR2 are SGHNT and YYREEE (reference sequence). The CDR3 reads CASSPGVAGGLGTQYF. CDR3 in DNA: TGTGCCAGCAGCCCCGGGGTAGCGGGGGGACTGGGGACCCAGTACTTC.

This chain uses TRBV6-4 with TRBJ2-4; TRBD2 might be the D (5 bases). This CDR3 region has 13 residues. Trimming removed 2 bases from V and 7 bases from J, with 9 bases in between. CDR1 MRHNA and CDR2 SNTAGT come from the germline V gene. CDR3 in DNA: TGTGCCAGCAGTGACGAGAGGGAGAACATTCAGTACTTC. Its protein product is CASSDERENIQYF.

This rearrangement joins TRBV27 to TRBJ1-3; TRBD1 is a possible D gene (5 bases). V lost 4 bases, J lost 0 bases, and 7 bases lay in between. Germline V gene lookup returns CDR1 MNHEY and CDR2 SMNVEV (reference sequence). This CDR3 is 14 amino acids long. The chain's CDR3 is CASSSTASGNTIYF. The CDR3, as DNA: TGTGCCAGCAGTTCGACAGCCTCTGGAAACACCATATATTTT.

The J gene is TRBJ1-4, the V gene TRBV7-9; D perhaps matches TRBD1 (5 bases). The CDR3 has 14 residues. The germline gives CDR1 SEHNR, CDR2 FQNEAQ (reference sequence). V gave up 5 bases and J gave up 8 bases, with 15 bases separating them. The CDR3 nucleotides read TGTGCCAGCAGCCCCTCAGGGTATAGAGAAAAACTGTTTTTT. Protein: CASSPSGYREKLFF.

The chain uses TRBV7-2 and TRBJ2-1; 7 bases fit TRBD1. The CDR3 has 14 amino acids. The germline CDR1 and CDR2 sequences are SGHTA and FQGNSA. The J segment lost 8 bases and the V segment lost 4 bases, leaving 8 bases of the junction unmatched. CDR3 residues: CASSSGLQGDEQFF. The CDR3 DNA reads as TGTGCCAGCAGCTCAGGACTTCAGGGGGATGAGCAGTTCTTC.

This sequence joins TRBV4-3 and TRBJ2-6; D is possibly TRBD1 (5 bases). CDR3 length equals 16 residues. Between the trimmed V and J ends, which lost 2 bases and 4 bases, there was a span of 12 bases. CDR1 and CDR2 from the germline V gene are LGHNA and YSLEER. The CDR3 DNA sequence: TGCGCCAGCAGCCAACCCACAGGTCCCGGGGCCAACGTCCTGACTTTC. Residues: CASSQPTGPGANVLTF.

This chain joins TRBV15 and TRBJ1-2; D not resolved. Germline assignment: CDR1 LNHNV and CDR2 YYDKDF (reference sequence). V lost 0 bases to trimming and J lost 4 bases, with 15 bases between them. The CDR3 consists of 16 residues. CDR3 nucleotide sequence: TGTGCCACCAGCAGAGATCGCACCGGGTCTGGCTATGGCTACACCTTC. This gives the protein CATSRDRTGSGYGYTF.

The V call is TRBV5-6, the J call TRBJ2-1; 8 bases fit TRBD2. Germline CDR1 SGHDT, CDR2 YYEEEE. The CDR3 covers 14 residues. With V trimmed by 1 base and J by 8 bases, 5 bases remained unmatched. Here the CDR3 DNA reads TGTGCCAGCAGCTTGAGCGGGAGTGTCGATGAGCAGTTCTTC. Residues: CASSLSGSVDEQFF.

CDR3: CATSRPGGFTTQHF. CDR3 in DNA: TGTGCCACCAGCAGACCCGGGGGTTTCACGACCCAGCATTTT. V is TRBV15 and J is TRBJ1-5; perhaps TRBD1 as D (5 bases). CDR1 and CDR2 (germline): LNHNV, YYDKDF (reference sequence). The V end was cut by 2 bases, the J end by 11 bases, with 16 bases between. This CDR3 comprises 14 residues.

V is TRBV7-2 and J is TRBJ1-2; 12 bases fit TRBD1. V trimming: 5 bases; J trimming: 8 bases; junction bases outside the gene matches: 15. The CDR3 covers 17 residues. The germline V gene has CDR1 SGHTA and CDR2 FQGNSA. The CDR3 reads CASSKSGTGGLRGGYTF. The CDR3 DNA is TGTGCCAGCAGCAAATCCGGGACAGGGGGCCTTAGGGGAGGCTACACCTTC.

The genes are TRBV18 and TRBJ2-2; 8 bases map to TRBD1. V lost 2 bases and J lost 7; bases outside the gene matches: 6. There are 15 residues in the CDR3. CDR1 and CDR2 from the germline V gene are KGHSH and LQKENI. CDR3 region: CASSPSRTGHGELFF. The CDR3 DNA reads as TGTGCCAGCTCACCATCCAGGACAGGGCACGGGGAGCTGTTTTTT.

V usage is TRBV4-3 and J usage is TRBJ1-2, with TRBD1 as a possible D gene (5 bases). Germline lookup yields CDR1 LGHNA and CDR2 YSLEER. This CDR3 has 15 residues. The V end was cut by 4 bases, the J end by 4 bases, with 16 bases between. CDR3 DNA: TGCGCCAGCAGCCGAGAGAGTAGGGGATCCTATGGCTACACCTTC. Protein sequence: CASSRESRGSYGYTF.

This chain links TRBV4-1 with TRBJ2-7; tentatively, D is TRBD1 (7 bases). The CDR3 runs 17 residues. Germline CDR1 MGHRA, CDR2 YSYEKL. With 2 bases removed from V and 4 bases from J, the gap between germline ends came to 21 bases. The CDR3 reads CASSQPMTGRIKYEQYF. The CDR3 DNA reads TGCGCCAGCAGCCAACCGATGACAGGGAGGATCAAGTACGAGCAGTACTTC.

This CDR3 is CASSITGTGGEQYF. DNA for the CDR3: TGTGCCAGTAGTATAACCGGGACAGGGGGCGAGCAGTACTTC. The chain has TRBV19 and TRBJ2-7; TRBD1 matches 11 bases. CDR3 length: 14 amino acids. J gave up 6 bases and V 2 bases, and 3 bases lay outside the gene matches. Germline V gene sequence: CDR1 LNHDA, CDR2 SQIVND (reference sequence).

V is TRBV19 and J is TRBJ1-2; 7 bases are a match to TRBD1. CDR1 LNHDA and CDR2 SQIVND come from the germline V gene (reference sequence). This CDR3 has 14 amino acids. Trimming took 7 bases from V and 1 from J; bases not matched to a gene: 6. The chain's CDR3 is CASNHQGVNYGYTF. CDR3 in DNA: TGTGCCAGTAACCATCAGGGGGTTAACTATGGCTACACCTTC.

V is TRBV5-1 and J is TRBJ2-5; D is possibly TRBD1 (5 bases). The better agreement between TRBJ2-7 and the DNA end casts doubt on the J call. This CDR3 spans 14 amino acids. The germline CDR1 and CDR2 sequences are SGHRS and YFSETQ. The CDR3 region is CASSPFRDRAEQYF. CDR3 nucleotide sequence: TGCGCCAGCAGCCCCTTCAGGGATCGGGCCGAGCAGTACTTC.